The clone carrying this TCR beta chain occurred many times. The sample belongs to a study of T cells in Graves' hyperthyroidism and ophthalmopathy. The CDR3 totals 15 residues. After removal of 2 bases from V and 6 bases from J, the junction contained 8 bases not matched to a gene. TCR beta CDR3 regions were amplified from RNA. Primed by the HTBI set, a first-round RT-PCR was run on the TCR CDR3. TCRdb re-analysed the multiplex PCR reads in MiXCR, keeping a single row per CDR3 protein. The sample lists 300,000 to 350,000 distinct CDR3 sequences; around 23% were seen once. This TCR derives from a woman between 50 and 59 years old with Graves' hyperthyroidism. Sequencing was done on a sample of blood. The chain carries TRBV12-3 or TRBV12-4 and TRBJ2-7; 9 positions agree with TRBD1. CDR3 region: CASSLHPGQGSEQYF. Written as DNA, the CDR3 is TGTGCCAGCAGTTTACACCCGGGACAGGGTTCCGAGCAGTACTTC.